Following are 4 T cell receptor beta chains from one sample sequenced in a study of long-term antiretroviral therapy in people with HIV. The assay used was immunoSEQ (version v3.0), run at survey level. Clones were sequenced by immunoSEQ multiplex PCR, and TCRdb holds only the in-frame ones, with some missing. The data hold fewer than 55,000 clones, with more than 90% observed a single time. The sequenced sample was unsorted PBMCs, obtained 3.7 years after starting antiretroviral therapy. These receptors were taken from a woman in her fifties or sixties with HIV.

CDR3 residues: CASSPKGLGGGQPQHF. DNA for the CDR3: TGTGCCAGCAGCCCTAAGGGTCTCGGGGGTGGACAGCCCCAGCATTTT. The chain combines TRBV7-2 with TRBJ1-5; tentatively, D is TRBD1 (5 bases). The CDR3 is made up of 16 amino acids. The germline V gene encodes CDR1 SGHTA and CDR2 FQGNSA. V was clipped by 5 bases and J by 7 bases, with 21 bases between them. The full variable domain, its missing parts supplied by reference TRBV7-2 and TRBJ1-5, is GAGVSQSPSNKVTEKGKDVELRCDPISGHTALYWYRQSLGQGLEFLIYFQGNSAPDKSGLPSDRFSAERTGGSVSTLTIQRTQQEDSAVYLCASSPKGLGGGQPQHFGDGTRLSIL.

The chain joins TRBV20-1 to TRBJ2-3, with D unresolved. Germline V CDR1 and CDR2: DFQATT, SNEGSKA (reference sequence). This CDR3 spans 10 amino acids. V was clipped by 2 bases and J by 7 bases, with 4 bases between them. The CDR3 here is CSARLNTQYF. CDR3 bases: TGCAGTGCTAGATTAAATACGCAGTATTTT.

The chain uses TRBV6-6 and TRBJ1-1; D is perhaps TRBD1 (6 bases). The CDR3 is 13 residues long. CDR1 and CDR2 from the germline V gene are MNHNY and SVGAGI (reference sequence). Trimming cost V 4 bases and J 8 bases, with 14 bases left between them. The CDR3 nucleotides read TGTGCCAGCAGTTTACAGGGAGGGACAGAAGCTTTCTTT. It specifies CASSLQGGTEAFF.

The chain has TRBV19 and TRBJ1-5, with D possibly matching TRBD1 (6 bases). The ends were cut back, 5 bases at V and 2 bases at J, with 10 bases in the middle. The CDR3 covers 14 residues. From germline, CDR1 is LNHDA and CDR2 SQIVND (reference sequence). The CDR3 region is CASSHRAGNQPQHF. CDR3 DNA: TGTGCCAGTAGTCACAGGGCAGGCAATCAGCCCCAGCATTTT.